The 18 T cell receptor beta chains reported below all come from one sample, sequenced in a study of regulatory T cells in long-lasting Graves disease. As for time point: persistent/refractory GD, antithyroid drugs over 5 years with positive TRAb. Preparation of the TCR library used RNA extracted from PBMCs. iRepertoire HTBI primers and Arm-PCR of CDR3 regions built TCR beta libraries. TCRdb called the multiplex PCR reads again in MiXCR, with one record for every CDR3 protein. Of about 470,000 distinct CDR3 sequences listed, 20% to 25% are singletons. Sequencing was performed on peripheral blood mononuclear cells (PBMCs), taken when the disease was refractory, from a patient treated with antithyroid drugs. These TCRs come from a female donor with Graves disease.

This clonotype has more than one count but fewer than ten. The CDR3 sequence: CASSQGGDSPLHF. The CDR3 DNA is TGTGCCAGCAGTCAGGGGGGGGATTCACCCCTCCACTTT. The rearrangement links TRBV6-1 to TRBJ1-6, with TRBD1 matching over 7 bases. The V gene end was trimmed by 5 bases and the J gene end by 8 bases; junction bases not matched to a gene: 3. CDR1 and CDR2 (germline): MNHNS, SASEGT. The CDR3 is 13 residues long.

This chain links TRBV13 with TRBJ1-2, with 10 bases aligning to TRBD1. Germline-derived CDR1 and CDR2 are PRHDT and FYEKMQ (reference sequence). With 0 bases clipped from V and 2 bases from J, the junction kept 6 bases outside the gene matches. This CDR3 is 17 amino acids long. CDR3 bases: TGTGCCAGCAGCTTAGGACCCAGACAGGGGGCAAACTATGGCTACACCTTC. This encodes CASSLGPRQGANYGYTF. Complete variable domain (other parts from reference TRBV13 and TRBJ1-2): AAGVIQSPRHLIKEKRETATLKCYPIPRHDTVYWYQQGPGQDPQFLISFYEKMQSDKGSIPDRFSAQQFSDYHSELNMSSLELGDSALYFCASSLGPRQGANYGYTFGSGTRLTVV.

This clonotype was picked up many times. The V gene is TRBV2, the J gene TRBJ1-4; possible D gene TRBD1, 6 bases. V shed 4 bases and J shed 2 bases, with 23 bases lying between them. CDR3 length: 19 residues. Germline CDR1 reads SNHLY; CDR2 reads FYNNEI. The CDR3 protein is CASSVESSDWGHTNEKLFF. CDR3 DNA: TGTGCCAGCAGTGTTGAGTCATCCGACTGGGGGCACACTAATGAAAAACTGTTTTTT.

The table lists this clonotype with many counts. This chain connects TRBV20-1 to TRBJ2-5; unclear D gene. Germline CDR1 reads DFQATT; CDR2 reads SNEGSKA (reference sequence). V was pared by 1 base and J by 0 bases, with 6 bases between. The CDR3 loop spans 13 amino acids. The CDR3 is CSARAANQETQYF. CDR3 in DNA: TGCAGTGCTAGAGCGGCAAACCAAGAGACCCAGTACTTC.

This clonotype was detected a few times. The CDR3, as DNA: TGTGCCTGGAGTGTAGACCCGCATGGTGGCTACACCTTC. Translated, it gives CAWSVDPHGGYTF. The chain employs TRBV30 and TRBJ1-2; D unresolved. The germline CDR1 and CDR2 sequences are GTSNPN and SVGIG (reference sequence). This CDR3 contains 13 residues. V lost 0 bases and J 7 bases, leaving 12 bases between the germline ends.

At least ten counts were recorded for this clonotype. The chain uses TRBV7-8 and TRBJ2-2; D gene unclear. Per germline, CDR1 SGHVS and CDR2 FQNEAQ. The CDR3 extends over 16 amino acids. V was shortened by 2 bases and J by 1 base, with 11 bases between the two germline ends. CDR3 sequence reads: CASSLMGRRNTGELFF. The CDR3 bases are TGTGCCAGCAGCTTAATGGGCCGGCGGAACACCGGGGAGCTGTTTTTT.

In this sample, this clonotype turned up many times. The rearrangement joins TRBV11-2 to TRBJ1-4; D not certain. Germline V gene sequence: CDR1 SGHAT, CDR2 FQNNGV. The CDR3 runs 12 residues. V was clipped by 3 bases and J by 14 bases, with 13 bases between them. CDR3 bases: TGTGCCAGCAGCTTGTTGGGCATCGATCTGTTTTTT. This translates into CASSLLGIDLFF. Based on the CDR3 plus reference TRBV11-2 and TRBJ1-4, the full variable domain is EAGVAQSPRYKIIEKRQSVAFWCNPISGHATLYWYQQILGQGPKLLIQFQNNGVVDDSQLPKDRFSAERLKGVDSTLKIQPAKLEDSAVYLCASSLLGIDLFFGSGTQLSVL.

The CDR3 DNA follows: TGCGCCAGCAGCTTACAGGGTTCGGCTGAAGCTTTCTTT. It is translated as CASSLQGSAEAFF. The chain employs TRBV5-1 and TRBJ1-1, with D possibly being TRBD1 (6 bases). CDR3 length: 13 residues. V lost 2 bases to trimming and J lost 6 bases, with 11 bases between them. Germline CDR1 and CDR2: SGHRS and YFSETQ.

This clonotype occurred many times. The chain joins TRBV19 to TRBJ1-2, with a possible D match to TRBD1 (6 bases). CDR3 length: 16 residues. CDR1 and CDR2 (germline): LNHDA, SQIVND (reference sequence). V lost 5 bases to trimming and J lost 1 base, with 17 bases between them. The DNA of the CDR3 is TGTGCCAGTAGTTCGTTACGGACAGATAATAACTATGGCTACACCTTC. Protein: CASSSLRTDNNYGYTF. The full variable domain, with the rest looked up from reference TRBV19 and TRBJ1-2, is DGGITQSPKYLFRKEGQNVTLSCEQNLNHDAMYWYRQDPGQGLRLIYYSQIVNDFQKGDIAEGYSVSREKKESFPLTVTSAQKNPTAFYLCASSSLRTDNNYGYTFGSGTRLTVV.

This clonotype came up a few times. The chain joins TRBV10-3 to TRBJ2-7; 8 bases are shared with TRBD1. The CDR3 extends over 16 amino acids. V shed 0 bases and J 0 bases; nucleotides not matched to a gene: 4. CDR1 and CDR2 (germline): ENHRY, SYGVKD. The CDR3 protein is CAISESPGQDSYEQYF. The CDR3 DNA reads as TGTGCCATCAGTGAGTCTCCGGGACAGGACTCCTACGAGCAGTACTTC.

This clonotype was counted at least ten times. The chain recombines TRBV28 with TRBJ2-4, with 7 bases matching TRBD2. This CDR3 contains 15 residues. CDR1 MDHEN and CDR2 SYDVKM come from the germline V gene. V shed 10 bases and J 0 bases; nucleotides not matched to a gene: 9. CDR3 protein: CATVSGNLAKNIQYF. The CDR3 region has the DNA TGTGCCACCGTCAGCGGGAATCTAGCCAAAAACATTCAGTACTTC.

This clonotype was picked up a small number of times. The chain uses TRBV24-1 and TRBJ2-5, with D perhaps TRBD1 or TRBD2 (5 bases each). There are 14 residues in the CDR3. The germline CDR1 and CDR2 sequences are KGHDR and SFDVKD. Trimming removed 3 bases at V and 4 bases at J, with 11 bases between. The CDR3 DNA sequence: TGTGCCACCAGTGATACCGGGACGTCAGAGACCCAGTACTTC. Its protein is CATSDTGTSETQYF.

As for this clonotype: A read error may explain this, as a much larger clone is one base away. V usage is TRBV10-3 and J usage is TRBJ2-7; 8 positions match TRBD1. Germline CDR1 is ENHRY and CDR2 is SYGVKD. There are 14 residues in the CDR3. CDR3 sequence: CATSERTGSHEQYF. The CDR3 region has the DNA TGTGCCACCAGTGAGCGGACAGGGAGCCACGAGCAGTACTTC.

DNA of the CDR3: TGTGCCAGCAGCCAGACAGGCATAGGCTACACCTTC. Its translation: CASSQTGIGYTF. The chain links TRBV7-6 to TRBJ1-2; D is possibly TRBD1 (6 bases). Trimming pared 5 bases from V and 8 bases from J, leaving 12 bases between. This CDR3 region has 12 residues. The germline gives CDR1 SGHVS, CDR2 FNYEAQ. Drawing the rest from reference TRBV7-6 and TRBJ1-2, the complete variable domain is GAGVSQSPRYKVTKRGQDVALRCDPISGHVSLYWYRQALGQGPEFLTYFNYEAQQDKSGLPNDRFSAERPEGSISTLTIQRTEQRDSAMYRCASSQTGIGYTFGSGTRLTVV.

V gene TRBV6-5 combines with J gene TRBJ2-1, with 7 bases lining up with TRBD2. V lost 4 bases and J lost 5; bases outside the gene matches: 11. The CDR3 totals 16 residues. CDR1 is MNHEY, CDR2 SVGAGI, per germline. Written as DNA, the CDR3 is TGTGCCAGCAGTTCCCCAGCCCTGGGAGGGGACAATGAGCAGTTCTTC. It codes for CASSSPALGGDNEQFF.

This clonotype was recorded only once. V gene TRBV6-5 combines with J gene TRBJ2-1; possibly TRBD1 for D (6 bases). The length of the CDR3 is 16 residues. Per the germline V gene, CDR1 is MNHEY and CDR2 is SVGAGI. The V and J ends lost 0 bases and 6 bases respectively, with 15 bases between them. The CDR3 reads CASSYSSRGEGNEQFF. CDR3 nucleotides: TGTGCCAGCAGTTACTCGAGCAGGGGAGAAGGCAATGAGCAGTTCTTC.

In its sample, this clonotype was seen many times. The gene calls are TRBV6-1 and TRBJ2-2; D call uncertain. The germline CDR1 and CDR2 sequences are MNHNS and SASEGT. The CDR3 spans 13 residues. The V end lost 8 bases, the J end lost 0 bases, and 7 bases lay between the germline ends. The CDR3 loop is CASCDPNTGELFF. CDR3 coding DNA: TGTGCCAGCTGCGACCCGAACACCGGGGAGCTGTTTTTT.

The chain links TRBV20-1 to TRBJ2-3, with a tentative D call TRBD1 (5 bases). The CDR3 runs 13 residues. The ends were cut back, 3 bases at V and 4 bases at J, with 11 bases in the middle. Germline CDR1 DFQATT, CDR2 SNEGSKA (reference sequence). The CDR3 here is CSASSRDADTQYF. The CDR3 DNA reads TGCAGTGCTAGTTCCAGGGATGCAGATACGCAGTATTTT.